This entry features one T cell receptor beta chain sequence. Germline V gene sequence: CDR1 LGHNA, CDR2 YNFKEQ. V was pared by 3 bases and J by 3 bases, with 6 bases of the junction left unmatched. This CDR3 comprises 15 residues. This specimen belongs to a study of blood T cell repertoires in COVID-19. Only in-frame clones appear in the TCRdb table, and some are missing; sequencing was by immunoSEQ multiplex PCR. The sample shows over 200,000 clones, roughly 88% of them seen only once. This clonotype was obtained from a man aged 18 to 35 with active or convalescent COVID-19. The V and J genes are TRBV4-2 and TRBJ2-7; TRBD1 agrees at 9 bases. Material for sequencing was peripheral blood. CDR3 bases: TGTGCCAGCAGCCAGAACAGGGGGCCAGGCTACGAGCAGTACTTC. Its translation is CASSQNRGPGYEQYF.